Below are 14 T cell receptor beta chains sequenced from a single sample in a study of T cell responses to AZD1222 COVID-19 vaccine. The table came from immunoSEQ multiplex PCR; TCRdb's copy has only in-frame clones and leaves some out. This sample carries around 78,000 clones, approximately 86% of them seen once, and the ten largest clones take about 22%. The material sequenced was peripheral blood, taken on day 0 of AZD1222 vaccination. The receptors were sampled from an adult in good health.

The rearrangement joins TRBV11-1 to TRBJ2-7; the match to TRBD2 covers 9 bases. With V trimmed by 2 bases and J by 4 bases, 9 bases remained unmatched. Per the germline V gene, CDR1 is SGHAT and CDR2 is FQDESV (reference sequence). This CDR3 contains 16 residues. The CDR3, as DNA: TGTGCCAGCAGCTTACGGACTAGCGACATTCGGTACGAGCAGTACTTC. This translates into CASSLRTSDIRYEQYF.

This chain joins TRBV6-5 and TRBJ1-5; D is uncertain. Trimming pared 7 bases from V and 2 bases from J, leaving 9 bases between. The CDR3 is 13 amino acids. Germline V gives CDR1 MNHEY, CDR2 SVGAGI. Here the CDR3 DNA reads TGTGCCAGCACCGGGCGGGGCAATCAGCCCCAGCATTTT. Encoded protein: CASTGRGNQPQHF.

CDR3 bases: TGTGCCAGTAGTGGGGTAGATAGCAGGTTCTATGGCTACACCTTC. Its protein product is CASSGVDSRFYGYTF. V and J are TRBV19 and TRBJ1-2; D is ambiguous. Germline V gives CDR1 LNHDA, CDR2 SQIVND (reference sequence). Trimming pared 5 bases from V and 4 bases from J, leaving 17 bases between. The CDR3 is 15 residues long. The full variable domain, in which reference TRBV19 and TRBJ1-2 provide the parts outside the CDR3, is DGGITQSPKYLFRKEGQNVTLSCEQNLNHDAMYWYRQDPGQGLRLIYYSQIVNDFQKGDIAEGYSVSREKKESFPLTVTSAQKNPTAFYLCASSGVDSRFYGYTFGSGTRLTVV.

The V gene is TRBV4-3, the J gene TRBJ2-7, with TRBD2 matching 12 bases. CDR3 length: 16 residues. Germline lookup yields CDR1 LGHNA and CDR2 YSLEER. With 4 bases clipped from V and 3 bases from J, the junction kept 7 bases outside the gene matches. In DNA, the CDR3 is TGCGCCAGCAGCCGTTTGACTAGCGGGAGTCTCTACGAGCAGTACTTC. As protein: CASSRLTSGSLYEQYF.

The V and J genes are TRBV5-1 and TRBJ2-1; TRBD2 might be the D (5 bases). This CDR3 spans 20 amino acids. Germline V gives CDR1 SGHRS, CDR2 YFSETQ. The V end was cut by 0 bases, the J end by 0 bases, with 22 bases between. The CDR3 region is CASSLAGISGRPYSYNEQFF. The CDR3 DNA reads as TGCGCCAGCAGCTTGGCGGGTATCAGCGGAAGACCTTACTCCTACAATGAGCAGTTCTTC.

The sample holds a few counts of this clone. The V call is TRBV10-3, the J call TRBJ1-1; TRBD1 might be the D (6 bases). CDR1 is ENHRY, CDR2 SYGVKD, per germline. Trimming took 8 bases from V and 6 from J, leaving 10 bases between them. This CDR3 region has 11 residues. CDR3 sequence (DNA): TGTGCCATCTCAGGGGAGTCTGAAGCTTTCTTT. It is translated as CAISGESEAFF.

This clone was picked up one time. V usage is TRBV29-1 and J usage is TRBJ2-3; TRBD1 is a possible D gene (5 bases). V dropped 0 bases and J dropped 2 bases, with 18 bases sitting between them. Germline loops: CDR1 SQVTM, CDR2 ANQGSEA. The CDR3 runs to 17 residues. CDR3 sequence (DNA): TGCAGCGTTGAAGATCGTCAGGGAAGAGCTGTCACAGATACGCAGTATTTT. This translates into CSVEDRQGRAVTDTQYF.

This chain uses TRBV19 with TRBJ1-5, with D uncertain. The V and J ends lost 7 bases and 6 bases respectively, with 16 bases between them. This CDR3 is 14 amino acids long. The V gene's germline CDR1 is LNHDA and CDR2 SQIVND (reference sequence). CDR3 region: CASTLGVVPQPQHF. The CDR3 bases are TGTGCCAGTACCCTAGGTGTGGTGCCTCAGCCCCAGCATTTT. The entire variable domain, with the rest obtained from reference TRBV19 and TRBJ1-5, is as follows: DGGITQSPKYLFRKEGQNVTLSCEQNLNHDAMYWYRQDPGQGLRLIYYSQIVNDFQKGDIAEGYSVSREKKESFPLTVTSAQKNPTAFYLCASTLGVVPQPQHFGDGTRLSIL.

CDR3 sequence reads: CASSLAGQEETQYF. CDR3 nucleotide sequence: TGCGCCAGCAGCCTGGCTGGACAGGAAGAGACCCAGTACTTC. J is TRBJ2-5 and V is TRBV5-1; TRBD1 agrees at 7 bases. With V trimmed by 4 bases and J by 3 bases, 6 bases remained unmatched. This CDR3 contains 14 residues. CDR1 and CDR2 from the germline V gene are SGHRS and YFSETQ. The whole variable domain, remainder taken from reference TRBV5-1 and TRBJ2-5, is KAGVTQTPRYLIKTRGQQVTLSCSPISGHRSVSWYQQTPGQGLQFLFEYFSETQRNKGNFPGRFSGRQFSNSRSEMNVSTLELGDSALYLCASSLAGQEETQYFGPGTRLLVL.

The gene calls are TRBV3-1 (or the pseudogene TRBV3-2) and TRBJ2-5, with D maybe TRBD1 (6 bases). The CDR3 is 14 residues long. Germline CDR1 and CDR2: LGHDT and YNNKEL (reference sequence). V was clipped by 3 bases and J by 0 bases, with 8 bases between them. CDR3 sequence reads: CASSQGTNQETQYF. The CDR3 DNA sequence: TGTGCCAGCAGCCAGGGGACAAACCAAGAGACCCAGTACTTC.

A single count supports this clone. The chain employs TRBV10-3 and TRBJ2-2; weak D call: TRBD1 (6 bases). The V and J ends lost 10 bases and 1 base respectively, with 13 bases between them. Germline CDR1 is ENHRY and CDR2 is SYGVKD. This CDR3 is 14 amino acids long. CDR3 protein: CATKEGQNTGELFF. The DNA for the CDR3 is TGTGCCACCAAAGAGGGACAGAACACCGGGGAGCTGTTTTTT.

This clone was seen just once. Other DNA sequences in the sample encode the same CDR3. This chain uses TRBV7-8 with TRBJ2-2; D may be TRBD2 (5 bases). Deletions cut 1 base from V and 0 bases from J, with 6 bases between. The CDR3 spans 15 residues. The germline CDR1 and CDR2 sequences are SGHVS and FQNEAQ. The CDR3 DNA reads as TGTGCCAGCAGCTTAGTTAGCGCGAACACCGGGGAGCTGTTTTTT. This sequence encodes CASSLVSANTGELFF. Full variable domain (missing parts from reference TRBV7-8 and TRBJ2-2): GAGVSQSPRYKVAKRGQDVALRCDPISGHVSLFWYQQALGQGPEFLTYFQNEAQLDKSGLPSDRFFAERPEGSVSTLKIQRTQQEDSAVYLCASSLVSANTGELFFGEGSRLTVL.

The chain carries TRBV28 and TRBJ2-5; D call uncertain. The V and J ends lost 3 bases and 9 bases respectively, with 11 bases between them. The CDR3 runs 12 residues. The germline gives CDR1 MDHEN, CDR2 SYDVKM. The chain's CDR3 is CASSFHATAQYF. The CDR3 DNA reads TGTGCCAGCAGTTTCCATGCCACGGCCCAGTACTTC. The full variable domain, completed using reference TRBV28 and TRBJ2-5, is DVKVTQSSRYLVKRTGEKVFLECVQDMDHENMFWYRQDPGLGLRLIYFSYDVKMKEKGDIPEGYSVSREKKERFSLILESASTNQTSMYLCASSFHATAQYFGPGTRLLVL.

This chain joins TRBV12-5 and TRBJ1-5, with TRBD1 matching over 7 bases. J was trimmed by 7 bases and V by 6 bases; bases with no gene match: 6. The length of the CDR3 is 13 residues. In germline, CDR1 is LGHNT, CDR2 FRNRAP. The CDR3 bases are TGTGCTAGTGGACAGACAGGGCGGCAGCCCCAGCATTTT. Protein sequence: CASGQTGRQPQHF.